This T cell receptor (beta chain) was recovered during a study of cytomegalovirus exposure and HLA in healthy donors. Study-level background: The study's early data release held around 85 million unique TCRs from HLA-typed donors. Study-wide findings and caveats: The authors later found HLA-associated TCR beta chains more clonally expanded than equally common others. Under in vitro conditions, three CMV-associated chains were confirmed as specific for CMV antigens.

Germline values: CDR1 SGHTA, CDR2 FQGNSA. The CDR3 length is 16 residues. V gave up 7 bases and J gave up 4 bases; unmatched junction bases: 12. It was healthy bone marrow donors who served as donors. To note about this clone: The antigen is unknown.

This PCR relied on a set of 60 Vbeta primers and 13 Jbeta primers. Measured with immunoSEQ multiplex PCR; TCRdb has only the in-frame clones, and not every one. The sample gives about 150,000 clones, 76% of which show up once; 3.1% is in the top ten. This TCR derives from a male donor in good health and CMV-seronegative. The sequencing sample was made of PBMCs. The chain uses TRBV7-2 and TRBJ1-4, with 7 bases that match TRBD1. The CDR3 nucleotides read TGTGCCAGCACCCGAAGGTCCGGGACAGTTAATGAAAAACTGTTTTTT. Protein sequence: CASTRRSGTVNEKLFF. The variable domain in full, completed from reference TRBV7-2 and TRBJ1-4, reads GAGVSQSPSNKVTEKGKDVELRCDPISGHTALYWYRQSLGQGLEFLIYFQGNSAPDKSGLPSDRFSAERTGGSVSTLTIQRTQQEDSAVYLCASTRRSGTVNEKLFFGSGTQLSVL.